Listed below are T cell receptor beta chains from one sample, sequenced in a study of blood T cell repertoires in COVID-19. Repertoires were generated with immunoSEQ multiplex PCR, while TCRdb's copy carries only in-frame clones and drops some. The sample shows 95,000 to 150,000 clones, 88% of them seen only once. The sequenced material came from peripheral blood. Receptors were obtained from a woman of 80 years or more with acute or convalescent COVID-19. The CDR3 runs from the conserved cysteine through the conserved F or W. Each record gives: V gene, clone size, CDR3 length, D gene, J gene, CDR3 DNA, CDR3 protein. D genes are given only for firm matches. Not all rows give a size; the values are once, few, many and, for expanded clones, a class.

v_gene: TRBV19; abundance: .; len: 13; d_gene: TRBD1; j_gene: TRBJ2-5; CDR3nt: TGTGCCAGTAGTAAGACAGGGAGAGAGACCCAGTACTTC; CDR3aa: CASSKTGRETQYF
v_gene: TRBV10-3; abundance: .; len: 13; d_gene: .; j_gene: TRBJ2-2; CDR3nt: TGTGCCATCCAACTAGCAGAAACCGGGGAGCTGTTTTTT; CDR3aa: CAIQLAETGELFF
v_gene: TRBV9; abundance: .; len: 14; d_gene: .; j_gene: TRBJ2-6; CDR3nt: TGTGCCAGCGGCAGGCCCTCTGGGGCCAACGTCCTGACTTTC; CDR3aa: CASGRPSGANVLTF
v_gene: TRBV7-7; abundance: .; len: 16; d_gene: .; j_gene: TRBJ2-2; CDR3nt: TGTGCTAGCAGCTTAGGTCTCGCAAGACTCTCCGGGGAGCTGTTTTTT; CDR3aa: CASSLGLARLSGELFF
v_gene: TRBV5-1; abundance: .; len: 19; d_gene: .; j_gene: TRBJ2-6; CDR3nt: TGCGCCAGCAGCTTGCCGATTGGAGGGATCCCCTCTGGGGCCAACGTCCTGACTTTC; CDR3aa: CASSLPIGGIPSGANVLTF
v_gene: TRBV10-3; abundance: .; len: 15; d_gene: .; j_gene: TRBJ1-1; CDR3nt: TGTGCCATCACCAGAATGGGGGCGGGGGGCACTGAAGCTTTCTTT; CDR3aa: CAITRMGAGGTEAFF
v_gene: TRBV2; abundance: once; len: 15; d_gene: TRBD2; j_gene: TRBJ2-4; CDR3nt: TGTGCCAGTACTAGCGGGGCCATAGCCAAAAACATTCAGTACTTC; CDR3aa: CASTSGAIAKNIQYF
v_gene: TRBV11-2; abundance: .; len: 14; d_gene: TRBD1; j_gene: TRBJ2-5; CDR3nt: TGTGCCAGCAGCTTAGAAGCCAGGGGGTTAACCCAGTACTTC; CDR3aa: CASSLEARGLTQYF
v_gene: TRBV16; abundance: .; len: 13; d_gene: .; j_gene: TRBJ1-2; CDR3nt: TGTGCCAGCAGCCAATCAAGAGACTATGGCTACACCTTC; CDR3aa: CASSQSRDYGYTF
v_gene: TRBV7-8; abundance: .; len: 13; d_gene: .; j_gene: TRBJ1-5; CDR3nt: TGTGCCAGCAGCTCCCGCCGGGAACAGCCCCAGCATTTT; CDR3aa: CASSSRREQPQHF
v_gene: TRBV5-1; abundance: .; len: 13; d_gene: .; j_gene: TRBJ1-1; CDR3nt: TGCGCCAGCAGCAACAGGGAGTACACTGAAGCTTTCTTT; CDR3aa: CASSNREYTEAFF
v_gene: TRBV2; abundance: .; len: 17; d_gene: TRBD2; j_gene: TRBJ2-5; CDR3nt: TGTGCCAGCAGTGAAATCTTACGAGGAGTAGCGGGAGAGACCCAGTACTTC; CDR3aa: CASSEILRGVAGETQYF
v_gene: TRBV2; abundance: .; len: 15; d_gene: TRBD2; j_gene: TRBJ2-2; CDR3nt: TGTGCCAGCAGCGGACTAGCGGGATACACCGGGGAGCTGTTTTTT; CDR3aa: CASSGLAGYTGELFF
v_gene: TRBV28; abundance: .; len: 15; d_gene: .; j_gene: TRBJ1-5; CDR3nt: TGTGCCAGCAGTCGGGTAGGGGCCGGCAATCAGCCCCAGCATTTT; CDR3aa: CASSRVGAGNQPQHF
v_gene: TRBV6-5; abundance: .; len: 14; d_gene: .; j_gene: TRBJ1-2; CDR3nt: TGTGCCAGCAGTTACTCTGGCAGTAACTATGGCTACACCTTC; CDR3aa: CASSYSGSNYGYTF
v_gene: TRBV5-1; abundance: .; len: 16; d_gene: .; j_gene: TRBJ1-2; CDR3nt: TGCGCCAGCAGCTTGGACCCGACAGTCTCAGGCTATGGCTACACCTTC; CDR3aa: CASSLDPTVSGYGYTF
v_gene: TRBV5-5; abundance: .; len: 14; d_gene: .; j_gene: TRBJ1-6; CDR3nt: TGTGCCAGCAGCTTGAGGGGTTATAATTCACCCCTCCACTTT; CDR3aa: CASSLRGYNSPLHF
v_gene: TRBV19; abundance: .; len: 14; d_gene: TRBD2; j_gene: TRBJ2-7; CDR3nt: TGTGCCAGTAGTATCAGCGGGGGGCGCTACGAGCAGTACTTC; CDR3aa: CASSISGGRYEQYF